Listed below are T cell receptor beta chains from one sample, sequenced in a study of metastatic and nonmetastatic thyroid tumors. TCRdb re-processed the PCR reads through MiXCR. This table holds 14,000 to 15,000 clones, around 23% found once. Material: tumor tissue. The source of these receptors is a female donor with papillary thyroid cancer or a benign thyroid nodule (not recorded which). Some clones in this sample may be carry-over from other donors' samples. Both conserved end residues are part of each CDR3. D genes are given only for firm matches. Part of the rows lack a size; the others show once, few, many or a class for expanded clones.

v_gene: TRBV4-2
j_gene: TRBJ2-6
d_gene: TRBD2
abundance: once
CDR3aa: CASSPTSSSGANVLTF
CDR3nt: TGTGCCAGCAGCCCGACTAGCAGCTCTGGGGCCAACGTCCTGACTTTC

v_gene: TRBV19
j_gene: TRBJ2-2
d_gene: TRBD1
abundance: -
CDR3aa: CASRSERQGALANTGELFF
CDR3nt: TGTGCCAGTAGGAGCGAACGACAGGGGGCCCTCGCGAACACCGGGGAGCTGTTTTTT

v_gene: TRBV7-2
j_gene: TRBJ2-7
d_gene: -
abundance: many
CDR3aa: CASSSSPSREQYF
CDR3nt: TGTGCCAGCAGCTCCAGCCCCTCTCGGGAGCAGTACTTC

v_gene: TRBV12-3/TRBV12-4
j_gene: TRBJ2-3
d_gene: -
abundance: -
CDR3aa: CASSLGSGSPWGVDTQYF
CDR3nt: TGTGCCAGCAGCCTTGGGTCAGGGTCCCCGTGGGGCGTCGATACGCAGTATTTT

v_gene: TRBV18
j_gene: TRBJ2-5
d_gene: TRBD2
abundance: many
CDR3aa: CASSPGTSGKETQYF
CDR3nt: TGTGCCAGCTCACCCGGGACTAGCGGAAAAGAGACCCAGTACTTC

v_gene: TRBV28
j_gene: TRBJ2-7
d_gene: TRBD2
abundance: -
CDR3aa: CASSLGGKPPSF
CDR3nt: TGTGCCAGCAGTTTGGGGGGGAAACCCCCTTCCTTC

v_gene: TRBV6-2/TRBV6-3
j_gene: TRBJ2-7
d_gene: -
abundance: -
CDR3aa: CASSRGHYEQYF
CDR3nt: TGTGCCAGCAGTCGCGGACACTACGAGCAGTACTTC

v_gene: TRBV7-6
j_gene: TRBJ2-7
d_gene: -
abundance: -
CDR3aa: CASSLGGAGTSYEQYF
CDR3nt: TGTGCCAGCAGCTTAGGCGGGGCCGGGACCTCCTACGAGCAGTACTTC

v_gene: TRBV6-1
j_gene: TRBJ1-2
d_gene: TRBD1
abundance: -
CDR3aa: CASSTDRIPRFGYTF
CDR3nt: TGTGCCAGCAGCACGGACAGGATTCCTCGTTTTGGCTACACATTC

v_gene: TRBV27
j_gene: TRBJ1-2
d_gene: -
abundance: few
CDR3aa: CASSSDSDWRMEVCTF
CDR3nt: TGTGCCAGCAGTTCCGACTCGGACTGGCGGATGGAGGTCTGCACCTTC

v_gene: TRBV5-1
j_gene: TRBJ1-3
d_gene: -
abundance: many
CDR3aa: CASSTGQLHSSGNTIYF
CDR3nt: TGCGCCAGCAGCACAGGACAGCTCCATAGCTCTGGAAACACCATATATTTT

v_gene: TRBV6-1
j_gene: TRBJ1-5
d_gene: TRBD1
abundance: many
CDR3aa: CASSLTGAYNQPQHF
CDR3nt: TGTGCCAGCAGTTTGACAGGGGCCTACAATCAGCCCCAGCATTTT

v_gene: TRBV11-1
j_gene: TRBJ2-1
d_gene: TRBD1
abundance: many
CDR3aa: CASSLSTGTEQFF
CDR3nt: TGTGCCAGCAGCTTATCGACAGGGACAGAGCAGTTCTTC

v_gene: TRBV6-1
j_gene: TRBJ2-7
d_gene: TRBD1
abundance: -
CDR3aa: CASSEESPGQPFYEQYF
CDR3nt: TGTGCCAGCAGTGAAGAGTCCCCGGGACAGCCATTCTACGAGCAGTACTTC

v_gene: TRBV15
j_gene: TRBJ2-3
d_gene: -
abundance: many
CDR3aa: CASYEQATDTQYF
CDR3nt: TGTGCCTCCTACGAACAGGCTACAGATACGCAGTATTTT

v_gene: TRBV28
j_gene: TRBJ1-2
d_gene: -
abundance: -
CDR3aa: CATSDSPYGYTF
CDR3nt: TGCGCCACCTCAGACAGTCCCTATGGCTACACCTTC

v_gene: TRBV5-5
j_gene: TRBJ2-7
d_gene: TRBD2
abundance: -
CDR3aa: CASSFSAGGIIDEQYF
CDR3nt: TGTGCCAGCAGCTTTTCAGCGGGAGGGATCATCGACGAGCAGTACTTC

v_gene: TRBV9
j_gene: TRBJ1-1
d_gene: -
abundance: -
CDR3aa: CASIPAGGAYTEAFF
CDR3nt: TGTGCCAGCATCCCGGCGGGGGGGGCCTACACTGAAGCTTTCTTT

v_gene: TRBV30
j_gene: TRBJ2-3
d_gene: -
abundance: -
CDR3aa: CACDWRGAGTDTQYF
CDR3nt: TGTGCCTGCGATTGGAGGGGCGCGGGTACAGATACGCAGTATTTT

v_gene: TRBV6-2/TRBV6-3
j_gene: TRBJ2-1
d_gene: TRBD1
abundance: few
CDR3aa: CASSSPPGQGNDEQFF
CDR3nt: TGTGCCAGCAGTTCCCCCCCGGGACAGGGTAACGATGAGCAGTTCTTC

v_gene: TRBV29-1
j_gene: TRBJ1-5
d_gene: -
abundance: many
CDR3aa: CSVSTGSRQPQHF
CDR3nt: TGCAGCGTGAGTACAGGGAGTCGCCAGCCCCAGCATTTT

v_gene: TRBV19
j_gene: TRBJ1-2
d_gene: TRBD1
abundance: few
CDR3aa: CASSYPQGNYGYTF
CDR3nt: TGTGCCAGTAGCTATCCACAGGGGAACTATGGCTACACCTTC

v_gene: TRBV7-8
j_gene: TRBJ1-1
d_gene: -
abundance: many
CDR3aa: CASSRTEGRTEAFF
CDR3nt: TGTGCCAGCAGCCGGACGGAGGGTAGGACTGAAGCTTTCTTT

v_gene: TRBV18
j_gene: TRBJ2-2
d_gene: -
abundance: many
CDR3aa: CASPGVTGELFF
CDR3nt: TGTGCCAGCCCAGGGGTGACCGGGGAGCTGTTTTTT

v_gene: TRBV18
j_gene: TRBJ2-3
d_gene: -
abundance: many
CDR3aa: CASSPGWGGGGDTQYF
CDR3nt: TGTGCCAGCTCACCCGGTTGGGGGGGCGGCGGAGATACGCAGTATTTT

v_gene: TRBV11-2
j_gene: TRBJ1-5
d_gene: TRBD1
abundance: -
CDR3aa: CASSSRDRDQPQHF
CDR3nt: TGTGCCAGCAGCTCCCGGGACAGGGATCAGCCCCAGCATTTT

v_gene: TRBV4-2
j_gene: TRBJ2-6
d_gene: TRBD2
abundance: -
CDR3aa: CASSQGTSSGANVLTF
CDR3nt: TGTGCCAGCAGCCAAGGGACTAGCTCTGGGGCCAACGTCCTGACTTTC

v_gene: TRBV20-1
j_gene: TRBJ2-2
d_gene: -
abundance: many
CDR3aa: CSAAWGSGTGELFF
CDR3nt: TGCAGTGCCGCGTGGGGGAGTGGGACCGGGGAGCTGTTTTTT